This T cell receptor beta chain emerged from a study of T-cell reconstitution after alpha-beta-depleted transplantation in children. General observations from the study: When one year had passed after transplant, most T-cell counts and diversity came from newly produced T cells. Surviving recipient T cells and thymic progenitors produced the high day-60 TCRbeta diversity seen in some patients. Expanded graft clones numbering several hundred reportedly gave rise to alpha-beta T cells about two months after transplant.

In regard to this clonotype: Antigen specificity is unknown.

Germline V CDR1 and CDR2: LGHNA, YNFKEQ. The CDR3 totals 16 residues. Trimming cost V 4 bases and J 2 bases; bases outside gene matches: 8. Unique molecular identifiers were used to barcode this TCRbeta library. TCRdb re-called the PCR reads through MiXCR, storing one row per CDR3 protein. The table has 140,000 or so distinct CDR3 sequences, 8% to 10% seen once; the top ten hold 15% to 20%. The sequences come from PBMCs, mostly from graft donor cells, collected 180 days after TCRalphabeta/CD19-depleted stem cell transplant. The sequence was obtained from a female patient between 2 and 15 years old who had a stem cell transplant for congenital amegakaryocytic thrombocytopenia, so the T cells may come from the graft donor. The chain has TRBV4-2 and TRBJ2-5; 9 bases map to TRBD2. For the CDR3, the DNA is TGTGCCAGCAGCCCGTCTGAGCGGGGGGTTCAAGAGACCCAGTACTTC. Its protein is CASSPSERGVQETQYF.